This T cell receptor (beta chain) derives from a study of blood T cell repertoires in COVID-19. In the study overall: Sites across the United States, Italy and Spain contributed samples from acute and convalescent COVID-19. T cells, B-cell-depleted T cells, or PBMCs supplied cDNA or gDNA.

This clone was recorded a few times. Per the study methods: Estimation of nucleated cell counts was performed using reference gene primer amplification. Assay used: immunoSEQ multiplex PCR; TCRdb lists only in-frame clones, some missing. For V, J and clone size, that table is used; D and trimming come from the DNA. The data hold 45,000 to 60,000 clones, with around 90% observed a single time. This sequence was found in a man aged 70 or older with active COVID-19. Input material: peripheral blood.

The CDR3 reads CASSERDRGNQPQHF. The CDR3 DNA sequence: TGTGCCAGCAGTGAAAGGGACAGGGGCAATCAGCCCCAGCATTTT. The rearrangement uses TRBV2 and TRBJ1-5, with 9 bases fitting TRBD1. The germline V gene has CDR1 SNHLY and CDR2 FYNNEI. The V and J ends lost 2 bases and 2 bases, in that order; junction bases with no gene match: 1. The CDR3 totals 15 residues.